This TCR beta chain is drawn from a study of Graves' ophthalmopathy and Graves' hyperthyroidism. About the study: Upon initial diagnosis and before any treatment, peripheral blood was collected.

CDR3 length: 19 amino acids. The germline V gene encodes CDR1 MGHRA and CDR2 YSYEKL. V gave up 4 bases and J gave up 2 bases; unmatched junction bases: 12. On this clonotype itself: Its antigen is still unknown.

Regarding the study as a whole: Blood repertoires reportedly contained most expanded thyroid clonotypes above 0.001 frequency. Ophthalmopathy cases were distinguished from stable hyperthyroidism by a 13-signature model, reaching 85% to 90% sensitivity and roughly 81% specificity.

Symptoms, serum thyroxine and TRAb, thyroid ultrasound, and orbital computed tomography formed the diagnostic basis. RNA transcripts provided the template for amplifying TCR beta CDR3 regions. First-round RT-PCR employed HTBI primers, with a second-round multiplex PCR after it. TCRdb ran MiXCR on the multiplex PCR reads and lists one entry per CDR3 protein. The table lists fewer than 350,000 distinct CDR3 sequences, roughly 15% of them singletons, with 9% to 15% in the top ten. Sequenced material: peripheral blood. The chain employs TRBV4-1 and TRBJ2-5, with TRBD2 matching over 14 bases. This TCR was sampled from an adult man with Graves' ophthalmopathy. The CDR3 DNA sequence: TGCGCCAGCAGCCCATTTAAGGGACTAGCGGGAGTTCGACAAGAGACCCAGTACTTC. It specifies CASSPFKGLAGVRQETQYF.